These 22 T cell receptor beta chains were sequenced from one sample in a study of vaccination effects on CD4 cells after COVID-19. Here immunoSEQ multiplex PCR was the method, and the copy in TCRdb shows in-frame clones only, minus some. The table has approximately 40,000 clones, approximately 82% seen once. Culture lasted about ten days before CD4+ T cell isolation. The infection with SARS-CoV-2 (confirmed by PCR) occurred in this person between March and December 2020. The cohort was immunized with two doses of either the BNT162b2 or mRNA-1273 vaccine. No antigens are known for them. This specimen was CD4+ T cells from PBMCs cultured without peptide, taken after COVID-19 vaccination. Every receptor here comes from a human donor who had a prior SARS-CoV-2 infection.

The CDR3 DNA reads TGTGCCAGCTCACCACTTCCAGGGAACGACTATGGCTACACCTTC. Its translation is CASSPLPGNDYGYTF. This chain links TRBV18 with TRBJ1-2, with D tentatively TRBD1 (5 bases). V was trimmed by 1 base and J by 3 bases, leaving 12 bases between them. There are 15 residues in the CDR3. Germline CDR1 and CDR2: KGHSH and LQKENI.

To note about this clone: A read error may account for a junction end that differs from germline. V usage is TRBV5-6 and J usage is TRBJ1-1; no clear D. Germline assignment: CDR1 SGHDT and CDR2 YYEEEE. The CDR3 covers 11 residues. The CDR3, as DNA: TGTGCCAGCAGCGTCAACAGTGAAGCTTTCTTT. Translating gives CASSVNSEAFF.

The genes are TRBV19 and TRBJ1-5; D not resolved. CDR1 is LNHDA, CDR2 SQIVND, per germline (reference sequence). The ends were cut back, 2 bases at V and 7 bases at J, with 9 bases in the middle. The CDR3 spans 13 residues. In nucleotides, the CDR3 is TGTGCCAGTAGTATATGGGGAGGACAGCCCCAGCATTTT. It is translated as CASSIWGGQPQHF.

The rearrangement links TRBV5-1 to TRBJ2-3, with 8 bases matching TRBD2. The CDR3 is 15 amino acids. Germline V CDR1 and CDR2: SGHRS, YFSETQ. The ends lost 4 bases at V and 2 bases at J; junction bases unmatched: 6. Here the CDR3 DNA reads TGCGCCAGCAGCCGGACGGGGGGGTACACAGATACGCAGTATTTT. Protein sequence: CASSRTGGYTDTQYF.

Remarks on this clone: A junction boundary mismatches the germline segment, possibly from a read error. The chain links TRBV2 to TRBJ2-5; D gene unclear. CDR3 size: 10 residues. From germline, CDR1 is SNHLY and CDR2 FYNNEI. CDR3 loop: CATSGETQYF. DNA for the CDR3: TGTGCCACCAGTGGAGAGACCCAGTACTTC.

The genes are TRBV10-3 and TRBJ2-7; D is possibly TRBD1 (6 bases). Deletions cut 2 bases from V and 2 bases from J, with 19 bases between. The CDR3 spans 17 residues. Per germline, CDR1 ENHRY and CDR2 SYGVKD. The CDR3 loop is CAISETPGTHLPYEQYF. The CDR3 DNA reads TGTGCCATCAGTGAGACGCCCGGGACACATTTACCCTACGAGCAGTACTTC.

The J gene is TRBJ2-7, the V gene TRBV28; a weak D match, TRBD1 (6 bases). Germline values: CDR1 MDHEN, CDR2 SYDVKM. V was cut by 2 bases and J by 2 bases, with 10 bases left in between. CDR3 length: 14 residues. The chain's CDR3 is CASSLGGQTYEQYF. CDR3 DNA sequence: TGTGCCAGCAGTTTAGGCGGACAGACCTACGAGCAGTACTTC.

The rearrangement joins TRBV7-3 to TRBJ2-1; tentatively, D is TRBD1 or TRBD2 (5 bases each). Germline V gives CDR1 SGHTA, CDR2 FQGTGA. This CDR3 spans 12 amino acids. Trimming removed 6 bases at V and 9 bases at J, with 12 bases between. The CDR3 DNA is TGTGCCAGCAGGGCCGGGACGGGTGAGCAGTTCTTC. It encodes CASRAGTGEQFF.

The rearrangement links TRBV7-9 to TRBJ1-3; D not certain. The V end lost 5 bases, the J end lost 2 bases, and 10 bases lay between the germline ends. The CDR3 loop spans 14 amino acids. CDR1 is SEHNR and CDR2 is FQNEAQ in the germline V gene (reference sequence). The CDR3 sequence: CASSPRIAGNTIYF. The CDR3 DNA follows: TGTGCCAGCAGCCCTAGGATTGCTGGAAACACCATATATTTT.

The chain uses TRBV7-2 and TRBJ2-1; D may be TRBD1 (6 bases). Germline lookup yields CDR1 SGHTA and CDR2 FQGNSA. The germline V and J ends were trimmed by 5 bases and 5 bases, with 10 bases remaining between them. This CDR3 spans 13 amino acids. The CDR3 nucleotides are TGTGCCAGCAGCCGACAGGTGGACAATGAGCAGTTCTTC. It encodes CASSRQVDNEQFF.

This clone was seen only a few times. V usage is TRBV5-1 and J usage is TRBJ1-1; 7 bases agree with TRBD1. The CDR3 covers 14 residues. Germline V gene sequence: CDR1 SGHRS, CDR2 YFSETQ. Unmatched junction bases numbered 4, after V lost 4 bases and J lost 1 base. The CDR3 here is CASSLTGANTEAFF. The CDR3 coding sequence is TGCGCCAGCAGCCTCACAGGGGCGAACACTGAAGCTTTCTTT.

This clone was found once. This chain connects TRBV24-1 to TRBJ2-1, with D possibly matching TRBD1 (5 bases). The CDR3 has 14 residues. The V and J ends lost 12 bases and 2 bases respectively, with 16 bases between them. Germline assignment: CDR1 KGHDR and CDR2 SFDVKD. The CDR3 bases are TGTGCCGCCCAGGACATCATACCCTACAATGAGCAGTTCTTC. It yields the protein CAAQDIIPYNEQFF.

This sequence joins TRBV30 and TRBJ2-2, with 9 bases matching TRBD2. The CDR3 is 19 residues long. The germline V gene has CDR1 GTSNPN and CDR2 SVGIG (reference sequence). With 0 bases clipped from V and 4 bases from J, the junction kept 15 bases outside the gene matches. Written as DNA, the CDR3 is TGTGCCTGGAGTGTACGAGCGGGAGGCTCATTCTATAGCACCGGGGAGCTGTTTTTT. This translates into CAWSVRAGGSFYSTGELFF. Looking up the rest from reference TRBV30 and TRBJ2-2 gives the full variable domain: SQTIHQWPATLVQPVGSPLSLECTVEGTSNPNLYWYRQAAGRGLQLLFYSVGIGQISSEVPQNLSASRPQDRQFILSSKKLLLSDSGFYLCAWSVRAGGSFYSTGELFFGEGSRLTVL.

This clone has a handful of counts. This sequence joins TRBV10-1 and TRBJ2-7, with TRBD1 as a possible D gene (5 bases). This CDR3 region has 14 residues. The germline V and J ends were trimmed by 3 bases and 3 bases, with 12 bases remaining between them. Germline V gives CDR1 WNHNN, CDR2 SYGVQD (reference sequence). The CDR3 nucleotides are TGCGCCAGCAGTGACAGGGTTTTGGGCTACGAGCAGTACTTC. This translates into CASSDRVLGYEQYF.

This chain connects TRBV6-2 or TRBV6-3 to TRBJ2-7; possibly TRBD1 for D (6 bases). Deletions cut 2 bases from V and 3 bases from J, with 23 bases between. The CDR3 has 18 amino acids. Germline-derived CDR1 and CDR2 are MNHEY and SVGEGT. CDR3 nucleotides: TGTGCCAGCAGTTACGGTGGACAGTTGTATAGAGGACTCTACGAGCAGTACTTC. This encodes CASSYGGQLYRGLYEQYF.

This chain links TRBV3-1 (or the pseudogene TRBV3-2) with TRBJ1-1, with 8 bases fitting TRBD1. The CDR3 loop spans 14 amino acids. The germline V gene encodes CDR1 LGHDT and CDR2 YNNKEL (reference sequence). J was trimmed by 5 bases and V by 4 bases; bases with no gene match: 6. The CDR3 region has the DNA TGTGCCAGCAGCCGGATACAGGGGGAAACTGAAGCTTTCTTT. Translating it yields CASSRIQGETEAFF.

V usage is TRBV24-1 and J usage is TRBJ1-2; weak D call: TRBD1 (5 bases). The CDR3 loop spans 14 amino acids. Germline CDR1 KGHDR, CDR2 SFDVKD. Deletions cut 4 bases from V and 8 bases from J, with 16 bases between. CDR3 residues: CATSELGPPTGYTF. CDR3 sequence (DNA): TGTGCCACCAGTGAGCTGGGACCGCCTACGGGCTACACCTTC.

This clone was detected once. The rearrangement links TRBV6-2 or TRBV6-3 to TRBJ2-7; D not certain. V lost 0 bases and J lost 5, with 8 bases in between. This CDR3 has 13 amino acids. CDR1 is MNHEY, CDR2 SVGEGT, per germline. The CDR3 loop is CASSYSWTNEQYF. The CDR3 nucleotides read TGTGCCAGCAGTTACTCGTGGACCAACGAGCAGTACTTC.

The V and J genes are TRBV12-3 or TRBV12-4 and TRBJ1-5; no clear D. Trimming took off 7 bases at V and 6 bases at J, with 10 bases between the two ends. This CDR3 has 12 residues. The CDR3 is CASMYFGQPQHF. The CDR3 DNA reads TGTGCCAGCATGTATTTTGGTCAGCCCCAGCATTTT.

This clone was detected only a few times. CDR3 loop: CAGLGGPGDHEQFF. The CDR3, as DNA: TGTGCCGGACTGGGGGGCCCCGGGGACCATGAGCAGTTCTTC. The chain recombines TRBV30 with TRBJ2-1; D tentatively fits TRBD1 or TRBD2 (6 bases each). Germline V gene lookup returns CDR1 GTSNPN and CDR2 SVGIG (reference sequence). This CDR3 contains 14 residues. The V end was cut by 8 bases, the J end by 8 bases, with 22 bases between.

This rearrangement joins TRBV7-2 to TRBJ2-5; D gene unclear. V was pared by 2 bases and J by 2 bases, with 15 bases between. The CDR3 spans 16 residues. Germline values: CDR1 SGHTA, CDR2 FQGNSA. The CDR3 DNA reads TGTGCCAGCAGCTTATCAAGGTCGGGCGCACAAGAGACCCAGTACTTC. It specifies CASSLSRSGAQETQYF.

V usage is TRBV7-8 and J usage is TRBJ2-2; D is uncertain. The germline V gene has CDR1 SGHVS and CDR2 FQNEAQ. This CDR3 is 14 amino acids long. V was clipped by 2 bases and J by 6 bases, with 10 bases between them. CDR3 nucleotides: TGTGCCAGCAGCTTAACTTCTCGTTCCGGGGAGCTGTTTTTT. This codes for CASSLTSRSGELFF. Complete variable domain (other parts from reference TRBV7-8 and TRBJ2-2): GAGVSQSPRYKVAKRGQDVALRCDPISGHVSLFWYQQALGQGPEFLTYFQNEAQLDKSGLPSDRFFAERPEGSVSTLKIQRTQQEDSAVYLCASSLTSRSGELFFGEGSRLTVL.